Sequencing of this T cell receptor (beta chain) was carried out in a study of cytomegalovirus exposure and HLA in healthy donors. Study context: The 120 million or so unique TCR beta sequences, from roughly 170 million T cells, were found by an earlier analysis. Counted in an early data release were 85 million or so unique TCRs from HLA-typed donors. Overall study findings and caveats: Per a later analysis, HLA-associated TCR beta chains showed more clonal expansion than other, equally common TCR beta chains. In a later analysis, common viral pathogens appeared linked to several of the most significant clusters.

Vbeta (60) and Jbeta (13) primers were used in the PCR. Method: immunoSEQ multiplex PCR; TCRdb's copy keeps in-frame clones and lacks some. Here the sample spans approximately 170,000 clones, around 80% being singletons. The CDR3 runs to 13 residues. V lost 4 bases and J 4 bases, leaving 10 bases between the germline ends. The germline V gene encodes CDR1 MDHEN and CDR2 SYDVKM. A remark on this clone: Its antigen remains unidentified.

The receptor was derived from a male donor in good health and CMV-seronegative. The chain has TRBV28 and TRBJ2-5; D unclear. Specimen: PBMCs. The CDR3 DNA sequence: TGTGCCAGCAGTTACTCATACCCAGAGACCCAGTACTTC. This codes for CASSYSYPETQYF. Full variable domain (rest looked up from reference TRBV28 and TRBJ2-5): DVKVTQSSRYLVKRTGEKVFLECVQDMDHENMFWYRQDPGLGLRLIYFSYDVKMKEKGDIPEGYSVSREKKERFSLILESASTNQTSMYLCASSYSYPETQYFGPGTRLLVL.